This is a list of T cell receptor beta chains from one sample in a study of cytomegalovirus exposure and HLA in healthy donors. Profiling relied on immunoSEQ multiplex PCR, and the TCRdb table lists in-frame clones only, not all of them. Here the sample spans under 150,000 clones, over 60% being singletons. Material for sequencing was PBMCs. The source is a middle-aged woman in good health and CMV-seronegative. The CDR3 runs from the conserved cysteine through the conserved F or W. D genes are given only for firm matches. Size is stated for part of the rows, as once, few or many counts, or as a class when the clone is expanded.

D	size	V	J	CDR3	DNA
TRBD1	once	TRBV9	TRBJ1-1	CASSVVGTGEEGAFF	TGTGCCAGCAGCGTAGTGGGGACAGGGGAGGAAGGCGCTTTCTTT
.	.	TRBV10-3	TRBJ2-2	CAISKGGKPGELFF	TGTGCCATCAGCAAGGGGGGGAAACCCGGGGAGCTGTTTTTT
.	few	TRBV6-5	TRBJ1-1	CASSSPGRGNTEAFF	TGTGCCAGCAGTTCACCAGGGAGGGGGAACACTGAAGCTTTCTTT
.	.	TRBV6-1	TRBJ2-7	CASSESSWQGEQYF	TGTGCCAGCAGTGAATCGTCCTGGCAGGGCGAGCAGTACTTC
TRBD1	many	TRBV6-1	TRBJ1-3	CASSARGTGFGNTIYF	TGTGCCAGCAGTGCCCGTGGGACAGGGTTCGGAAACACCATATATTTT
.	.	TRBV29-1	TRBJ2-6	CSVVYETSGANVLTF	TGCAGCGTTGTCTACGAAACCTCTGGGGCCAACGTCCTGACTTTC
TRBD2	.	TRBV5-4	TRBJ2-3	CASTGLATTDTQYF	TGTGCCAGCACTGGACTAGCAACCACAGATACGCAGTATTTT
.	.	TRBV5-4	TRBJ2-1	CASSDPASSYNEQFF	TGTGCCAGCAGCGACCCGGCTAGTTCCTACAATGAGCAGTTCTTC
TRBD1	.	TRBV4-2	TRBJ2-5	CASSPGGQGASETQYF	TGTGCCAGCAGCCCCGGGGGACAGGGGGCGTCAGAGACCCAGTACTTC
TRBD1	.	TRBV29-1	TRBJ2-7	CSVVPQGAYEQYF	TGCAGCGTTGTGCCGCAGGGGGCTTACGAGCAGTACTTC
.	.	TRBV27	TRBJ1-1	CASSLSFTSTNTEAFF	TGTGCCAGCAGTTTATCGTTCACTTCTACGAACACTGAAGCTTTCTTT
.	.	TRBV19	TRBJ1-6	CASSRVARGYNSPLHF	TGTGCCAGTAGTCGGGTGGCGAGAGGGTATAATTCACCCCTCCACTTT
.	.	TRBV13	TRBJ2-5	CASSLSPTGYEETQYF	TGTGCCAGCAGCTTAAGCCCCACAGGCTATGAAGAGACCCAGTACTTC
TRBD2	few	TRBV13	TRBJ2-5	CASSLAGGHETQYF	TGTGCCAGCAGCTTAGCGGGAGGGCACGAGACCCAGTACTTC
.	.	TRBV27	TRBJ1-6	CASSFPSEAVGSPLHF	TGTGCCAGCAGTTTCCCGTCTGAGGCAGTTGGTTCACCCCTCCACTTT
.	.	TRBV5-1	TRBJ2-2	CASSPGTPGELFF	TGCGCCAGCAGCCCTGGGACTCCCGGGGAGCTGTTTTTT
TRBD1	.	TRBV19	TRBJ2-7	CASRGTESSYEQYF	TGTGCCAGTAGAGGGACAGAGAGCTCCTACGAGCAGTACTTC
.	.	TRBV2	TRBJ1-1	CASRASPTGVMNTEAFF	TGTGCCAGCAGGGCCTCTCCGACAGGCGTTATGAACACTGAAGCTTTCTTT
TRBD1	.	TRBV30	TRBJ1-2	CAASQGNYYGYTF	TGTGCCGCCTCACAGGGGAACTATTATGGCTACACCTTC
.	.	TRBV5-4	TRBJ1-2	CASTLPGGAYGYTF	TGTGCCAGCACCTTGCCGGGGGGAGCATATGGCTACACCTTC
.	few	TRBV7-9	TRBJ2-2	CASSPTGELFF	TGTGCCAGCAGCCCTACCGGGGAGCTGTTTTTT
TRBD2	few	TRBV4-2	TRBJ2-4	CASSQDISGLAGGYRNIQYF	TGTGCCAGCAGCCAAGATATTTCGGGACTAGCGGGAGGCTATAGGAACATTCAGTACTTC
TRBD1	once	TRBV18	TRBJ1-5	CASSPGALTGLNQPQHF	TGTGCCAGCTCACCCGGAGCCTTGACAGGGTTGAATCAGCCCCAGCATTTT
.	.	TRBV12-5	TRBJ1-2	CASGLVPRGVVGYTF	TGTGCTAGTGGTTTGGTACCACGCGGGGTAGTGGGCTACACCTTC
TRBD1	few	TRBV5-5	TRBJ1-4	CASSLQGTNEKLFF	TGTGCCAGCAGCCTACAGGGGACTAATGAAAAACTGTTTTTT
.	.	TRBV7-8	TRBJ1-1	CASSLSGATDTEAFF	TGTGCCAGCAGCTTAAGTGGGGCGACGGATACTGAAGCTTTCTTT
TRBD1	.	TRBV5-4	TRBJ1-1	CASSPGGNEAFF	TGTGCCAGCAGCCCAGGGGGTAATGAAGCTTTCTTT
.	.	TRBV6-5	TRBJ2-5	CASSLVRGAEETQYF	TGTGCCAGCAGTTTGGTCCGGGGGGCGGAAGAGACCCAGTACTTC
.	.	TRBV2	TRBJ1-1	CASSVVPGGTEAFF	TGTGCCAGCAGTGTGGTTCCGGGAGGTACTGAAGCTTTCTTT
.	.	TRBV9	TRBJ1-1	CASSAGLLANTEAFF	TGTGCCAGCAGCGCCGGACTCCTGGCGAACACTGAAGCTTTCTTT
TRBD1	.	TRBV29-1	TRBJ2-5	CSVTGTDQETQYF	TGCAGCGTTACCGGGACAGACCAAGAGACCCAGTACTTC
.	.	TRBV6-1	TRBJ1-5	CASSEIHFSQPQHF	TGTGCCAGCAGTGAAATCCATTTTAGTCAGCCCCAGCATTTT
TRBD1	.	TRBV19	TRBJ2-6	CASRWTGSGANVLTF	TGTGCCAGTCGTTGGACAGGGTCTGGGGCCAACGTCCTGACTTTC
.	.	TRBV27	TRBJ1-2	CASSQKLSGTNYGYTF	TGTGCCAGCAGCCAAAAGTTGTCAGGGACTAACTATGGCTACACCTTC
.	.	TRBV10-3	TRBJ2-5	CAISETTRGETQYF	TGTGCCATCAGTGAGACCACGAGGGGGGAGACCCAGTACTTC
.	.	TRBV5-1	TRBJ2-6	CASSLSIAGGANVLTF	TGCGCCAGCAGCTTGTCGATTGCCGGTGGGGCCAACGTCCTGACTTTC
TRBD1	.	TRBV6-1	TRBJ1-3	CASRPGQGAGNTIYF	TGTGCCAGCAGGCCGGGACAGGGGGCTGGAAACACCATATATTTT